This TCR beta chain was obtained from a study of CD8 T cells in ankylosing spondylitis. The CDR3 sequence is 13 residues long. The germline V and J ends were trimmed by 10 bases and 3 bases, with 15 bases remaining between them. Germline-derived CDR1 and CDR2 are ENHRY and SYGVKD. General study results and limits: Earlier literature documents some of the motif variants in reactive arthritis synovial fluid and blood. Matched ankylosing spondylitis synovial fluid reportedly contained a significantly enriched population of disease-linked clones.

This clonotype was seen more than once but under ten times. Its target is not known. Researchers built TCR beta libraries using quantitative 5'-RACE with molecular barcodes. TCRdb reprocessed the 5' RACE reads via MiXCR and lists one record per CDR3 protein. The data show about 140,000 distinct CDR3 sequences, 25% to 35% seen once. The rearrangement links TRBV10-3 to TRBJ1-1, with D possibly matching TRBD1 (6 bases). Source material: synovial fluid, either unsorted or a sorted T cell fraction (not recorded which). This TCR came from a male donor with ankylosing spondylitis. The CDR3 region is CATRDTDYTEAFF. CDR3 DNA sequence: TGTGCCACAAGGGACACAGACTACACTGAAGCTTTCTTT.